The 22 T cell receptor beta chains below all came from one sample that was sequenced in a study of T cell responses to AZD1222 COVID-19 vaccine. Assay used: immunoSEQ multiplex PCR; TCRdb lists only in-frame clones, some missing. The sample lists 95,000 to 150,000 clones; about 90% were seen once. Source: peripheral blood, taken on day 0 of AZD1222 vaccination. The receptors shown here come from an adult in good health.

The V gene is TRBV7-9, the J gene TRBJ1-4; no definite D call. CDR1 is SEHNR and CDR2 is FQNEAQ in the germline V gene (reference sequence). The germline V and J ends were trimmed by 5 bases and 11 bases, with 21 bases remaining between them. The CDR3 has 15 residues. The DNA for the CDR3 is TGTGCCAGCAGCCTAGTGTTGGGCCGGGCTGGGAAACTGTTTTTT. Translated, it gives CASSLVLGRAGKLFF.

The gene calls are TRBV5-1 and TRBJ1-2, with D maybe TRBD1 (5 bases). V gave up 4 bases and J gave up 5 bases, with 21 bases separating them. The CDR3 runs to 16 residues. CDR1 and CDR2 (germline): SGHRS, YFSETQ. The CDR3 region is CASSVSQGPGVYGYTF. The CDR3 coding sequence is TGCGCCAGCAGCGTTTCCCAGGGACCCGGGGTATATGGCTACACCTTC. The entire variable domain, with the rest obtained from reference TRBV5-1 and TRBJ1-2, is as follows: KAGVTQTPRYLIKTRGQQVTLSCSPISGHRSVSWYQQTPGQGLQFLFEYFSETQRNKGNFPGRFSGRQFSNSRSEMNVSTLELGDSALYLCASSVSQGPGVYGYTFGSGTRLTVV.

This clone came up a few times. This chain joins TRBV5-6 and TRBJ1-5, with D unresolved. CDR1 and CDR2 (germline): SGHDT, YYEEEE. The CDR3 extends over 14 amino acids. V was cut by 2 bases and J by 1 base, with 7 bases left in between. CDR3 in DNA: TGTGCCAGCAGCTTTAGGGCAAGCAATCAGCCCCAGCATTTT. It translates to CASSFRASNQPQHF.

This chain uses TRBV9 with TRBJ2-3; 10 bases align to TRBD2. The J segment lost 6 bases and the V segment lost 0 bases, leaving 1 base of the junction unmatched. This CDR3 has 14 residues. CDR1 SGDLS and CDR2 YYNGEE come from the germline V gene. CDR3 in DNA: TGTGCCAGCAGCGTAGGAGCGGGAGGGGATACGCAGTATTTT. As protein: CASSVGAGGDTQYF.

This rearrangement joins TRBV28 to TRBJ1-1; D uncertain. CDR3 length: 12 residues. CDR1 and CDR2 (germline): MDHEN, SYDVKM. V was cut by 6 bases and J by 2 bases, with 7 bases left in between. The CDR3, as DNA: TGTGCCAGCAGAATCGTTAACACTGAAGCTTTCTTT. Translation gives CASRIVNTEAFF.

The rearrangement uses TRBV10-3 and TRBJ1-3; D not certain. The CDR3 totals 12 residues. Germline lookup yields CDR1 ENHRY and CDR2 SYGVKD. Trimming pared 4 bases from V and 1 base from J, leaving 2 bases between. The CDR3 nucleotides read TGTGCCATCAGTGGGTCTGGAAACACCATATATTTT. Residues: CAISGSGNTIYF.

The chain joins TRBV3-1 (or the pseudogene TRBV3-2) to TRBJ1-2; D is unresolved. The length of the CDR3 is 15 residues. V was cut by 8 bases and J by 5 bases, with 21 bases left in between. Germline CDR1 reads LGHDT; CDR2 reads YNNKEL (reference sequence). DNA for the CDR3: TGTGCCAGCTCACGCTTCCAATCAGGCCTTTATGGCTACACCTTC. Residues: CASSRFQSGLYGYTF.

This clone occurred a few times. The chain has TRBV7-6 and TRBJ1-1, with unresolved D. The CDR3 loop spans 13 amino acids. Germline V gives CDR1 SGHVS, CDR2 FNYEAQ. Trimming left V 1 base short and J 1 base short, with 4 bases between. The CDR3 sequence is CASSLEQNTEAFF. CDR3 nucleotides: TGTGCCAGCAGCTTAGAACAGAACACTGAAGCTTTCTTT.

The J gene is TRBJ1-1, the V gene TRBV10-3, with a weak D call TRBD1 (5 bases). The V gene's germline CDR1 is ENHRY and CDR2 SYGVKD. The ends were cut back, 2 bases at V and 3 bases at J, with 10 bases in the middle. This CDR3 contains 14 residues. This chain's CDR3 is CAISEGLGDTEAFF. DNA for the CDR3: TGTGCCATCAGTGAGGGGCTGGGGGACACTGAAGCTTTCTTT.

The chain couples TRBV5-6 to TRBJ1-2; D gene unclear. Trimming removed 0 bases from V and 8 bases from J, with 11 bases in between. CDR1 and CDR2 (germline): SGHDT, YYEEEE. The CDR3 is 13 residues long. Here the CDR3 reads CASSLERPGGYTF. CDR3 nucleotide sequence: TGTGCCAGCAGCTTGGAACGGCCCGGGGGCTACACCTTC. Together with reference TRBV5-6 and TRBJ1-2, the CDR3 gives the full variable domain: DAGVTQSPTHLIKTRGQQVTLRCSPKSGHDTVSWYQQALGQGPQFIFQYYEEEERQRGNFPDRFSGHQFPNYSSELNVNALLLGDSALYLCASSLERPGGYTFGSGTRLTVV.

This sequence joins TRBV6-5 and TRBJ1-1; no definite D call. This CDR3 is built from 12 residues. Per the germline V gene, CDR1 is MNHEY and CDR2 is SVGAGI. Trimming took 0 bases from V and 8 from J, leaving 7 bases between them. The CDR3 here is CASSYSMQEAFF. CDR3 nucleotides: TGTGCCAGCAGTTACTCGATGCAGGAAGCTTTCTTT.

The chain's CDR3 is CSASNSLTEAFF. Written as DNA, the CDR3 is TGCAGTGCTAGTAACAGTTTGACTGAAGCTTTCTTT. The gene calls are TRBV20-1 and TRBJ1-1, with D uncertain. This CDR3 has 12 amino acids. V was shortened by 3 bases and J by 5 bases, with 10 bases between the two germline ends. Per germline, CDR1 DFQATT and CDR2 SNEGSKA (reference sequence).

The CDR3 DNA reads TGTGCCAGCAATCAGGGGGCGCCCAATCAGCCCCAGCATTTT. Amino acid sequence: CASNQGAPNQPQHF. This rearrangement joins TRBV9 to TRBJ1-5, with 8 bases identical to TRBD1. The CDR3 spans 14 residues. V was clipped by 6 bases and J by 3 bases; unmatched bases: 5. Germline CDR1 and CDR2: SGDLS and YYNGEE.

The V and J genes are TRBV2 and TRBJ2-7; 9 nucleotides align to TRBD1. The CDR3 is made up of 15 amino acids. After removal of 6 bases from V and 3 bases from J, the junction contained 9 bases not matched to a gene. Germline assignment: CDR1 SNHLY and CDR2 FYNNEI. The CDR3, as DNA: TGTGCCAGCAGAGCCGGGACAGGGAAGAACTACGAGCAGTACTTC. Protein sequence: CASRAGTGKNYEQYF.

The gene calls are TRBV3-1 (or the pseudogene TRBV3-2) and TRBJ2-2; D is undetermined. V was trimmed by 5 bases and J by 2 bases, leaving 9 bases between them. Per the germline V gene, CDR1 is LGHDT and CDR2 is YNNKEL (reference sequence). The CDR3 spans 14 residues. CDR3 nucleotide sequence: TGTGCCAGCAGCTCCGGCCCCAACACCGGGGAGCTGTTTTTT. Amino acids: CASSSGPNTGELFF.

The chain has TRBV6-2 or TRBV6-3 and TRBJ1-5; the D is unclear. V was clipped by 2 bases and J by 1 base, with 6 bases between them. The CDR3 length is 14 residues. Germline lookup yields CDR1 MNHEY and CDR2 SVGEGT. CDR3 sequence reads: CASSYAGSNQPQHF. CDR3 in DNA: TGTGCCAGCAGTTACGCAGGCAGCAATCAGCCCCAGCATTTT.

The V gene is TRBV24-1, the J gene TRBJ2-3; 7 bases align to TRBD1. The germline V gene has CDR1 KGHDR and CDR2 SFDVKD. With V trimmed by 1 base and J by 4 bases, 7 bases remained unmatched. The CDR3 has 16 residues. The CDR3 reads CATSDLTGASSDTQYF. CDR3 DNA: TGTGCCACCAGTGATTTAACAGGGGCCTCATCAGATACGCAGTATTTT.

For the CDR3, the DNA is TGTGCCAGCAGCGTAGGAGATGAGCAGTTCTTC. It translates to CASSVGDEQFF. The V gene is TRBV9, the J gene TRBJ2-1; no clear D. V lost 0 bases, J lost 8 bases, and 3 bases lay in between. Germline CDR1 reads SGDLS; CDR2 reads YYNGEE. This CDR3 spans 11 amino acids.

This clone appeared once. V gene TRBV19 combines with J gene TRBJ2-2, with 10 positions matching TRBD1. The V segment lost 1 base and the J segment 13 bases; nucleotides outside the gene matches: 6. The CDR3 loop spans 14 amino acids. Germline CDR1 LNHDA, CDR2 SQIVND (reference sequence). CDR3 sequence reads: CASSIVGQGSVLFF. As DNA, the CDR3 is TGTGCCAGTAGTATAGTGGGACAGGGGTCGGTGCTGTTTTTT. The complete variable domain, with remaining parts taken from reference TRBV19 and TRBJ2-2, reads DGGITQSPKYLFRKEGQNVTLSCEQNLNHDAMYWYRQDPGQGLRLIYYSQIVNDFQKGDIAEGYSVSREKKESFPLTVTSAQKNPTAFYLCASSIVGQGSVLFFGEGSRLTVL.

This chain links TRBV7-9 with TRBJ2-1; TRBD1 matches at 7 bases. With V trimmed by 1 base and J by 12 bases, 9 bases remained unmatched. Germline V gene sequence: CDR1 SEHNR, CDR2 FQNEAQ (reference sequence). The CDR3 length is 14 residues. DNA of the CDR3: TGTGCCAGCAGCTTAGAGGACAGGCAAGGTCGGCAGTTCTTC. It yields the protein CASSLEDRQGRQFF.

The V and J genes are TRBV19 and TRBJ2-1; 7 nucleotides agree with TRBD2. Germline CDR1 reads LNHDA; CDR2 reads SQIVND (reference sequence). With 8 bases clipped from V and 7 bases from J, the junction kept 20 bases outside the gene matches. This CDR3 is 17 amino acids long. The CDR3 region is CASSGSQTMRERNEQFF. In DNA, the CDR3 is TGTGCCAGTTCGGGGTCCCAAACTATGCGGGAGCGGAATGAGCAGTTCTTC.

This chain uses TRBV3-1 (or the pseudogene TRBV3-2) with TRBJ2-7; TRBD1 is a possible D gene (5 bases). The germline V and J ends were trimmed by 4 bases and 6 bases, with 25 bases remaining between them. The V gene's germline CDR1 is LGHDT and CDR2 YNNKEL (reference sequence). This CDR3 spans 17 amino acids. The CDR3 DNA sequence: TGTGCCAGCAGCCTCTTTGGTGGGTCAGGGCGGTCTCCCGAGCAGTACTTC. Its translation: CASSLFGGSGRSPEQYF.